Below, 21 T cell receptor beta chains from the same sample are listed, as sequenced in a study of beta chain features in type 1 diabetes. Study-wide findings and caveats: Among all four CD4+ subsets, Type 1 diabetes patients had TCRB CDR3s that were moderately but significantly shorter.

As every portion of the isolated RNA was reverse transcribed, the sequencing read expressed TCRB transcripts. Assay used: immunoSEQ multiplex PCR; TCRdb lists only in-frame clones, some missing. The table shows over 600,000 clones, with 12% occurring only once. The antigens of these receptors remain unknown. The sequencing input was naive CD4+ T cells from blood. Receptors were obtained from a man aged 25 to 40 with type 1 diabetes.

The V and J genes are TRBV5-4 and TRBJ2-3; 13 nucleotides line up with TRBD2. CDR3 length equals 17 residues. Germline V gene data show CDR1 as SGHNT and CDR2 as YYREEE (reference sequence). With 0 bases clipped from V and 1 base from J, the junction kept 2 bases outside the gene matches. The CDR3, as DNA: TGTGCCAGCAGCTTGGCCGGGACTAGCGGGGGCACAGATACGCAGTATTTT. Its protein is CASSLAGTSGGTDTQYF.

CDR3 in amino acids: CASSLYSPGANVLTF. As DNA, the CDR3 is TGTGCCAGCAGCTTATACAGCCCCGGGGCCAACGTCCTGACTTTC. The chain carries TRBV7-9 and TRBJ2-6; D is unclear. The germline gives CDR1 SEHNR, CDR2 FQNEAQ (reference sequence). The CDR3 is 15 amino acids. V lost 2 bases and J lost 4, with 9 bases in between.

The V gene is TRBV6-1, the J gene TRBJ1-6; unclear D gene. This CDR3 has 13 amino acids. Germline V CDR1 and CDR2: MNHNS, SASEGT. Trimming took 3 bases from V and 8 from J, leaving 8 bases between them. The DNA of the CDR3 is TGTGCCAGCAGTGACCCAGGTCATTCACCCCTCCACTTT. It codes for CASSDPGHSPLHF.

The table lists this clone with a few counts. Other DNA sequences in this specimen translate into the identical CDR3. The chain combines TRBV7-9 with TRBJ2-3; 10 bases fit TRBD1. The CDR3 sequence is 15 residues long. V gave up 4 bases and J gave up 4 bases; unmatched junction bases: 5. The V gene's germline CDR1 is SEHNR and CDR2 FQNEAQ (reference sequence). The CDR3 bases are TGTGCCAGCAGCTCATTCGGGACAGGGGCAGATACGCAGTATTTT. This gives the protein CASSSFGTGADTQYF.

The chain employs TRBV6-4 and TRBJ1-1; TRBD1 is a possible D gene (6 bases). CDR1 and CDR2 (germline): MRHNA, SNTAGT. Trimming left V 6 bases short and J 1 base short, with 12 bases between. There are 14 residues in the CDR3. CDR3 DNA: TGTGCCAGCAGACCGGGACACACGAACACTGAAGCTTTCTTT. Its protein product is CASRPGHTNTEAFF.

Written as DNA, the CDR3 is TGCAGCGTCGTACCCTTCGGACAGGAGAACTATGGCTACACCTTC. This gives the protein CSVVPFGQENYGYTF. This chain uses TRBV29-1 with TRBJ1-2; 7 bases fit TRBD1. Germline V lookup: CDR1 SQVTM, CDR2 ANQGSEA. The CDR3 is 15 amino acids. V trimming: 6 bases; J trimming: 2 bases; junction bases outside the gene matches: 12.

CDR3 protein: CASSPQASTNEKLFF. The CDR3, as DNA: TGTGCCAGCAGTCCTCAGGCCTCAACTAATGAAAAACTGTTTTTT. The rearrangement uses TRBV2 and TRBJ1-4; D gene uncertain. V was cut by 5 bases and J by 0 bases, with 10 bases left in between. The CDR3 length is 15 residues. CDR1 is SNHLY and CDR2 is FYNNEI in the germline V gene.

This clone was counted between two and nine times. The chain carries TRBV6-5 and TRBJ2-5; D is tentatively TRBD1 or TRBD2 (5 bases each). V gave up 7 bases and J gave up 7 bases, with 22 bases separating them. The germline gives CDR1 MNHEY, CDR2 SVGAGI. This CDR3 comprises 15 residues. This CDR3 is CASTEWGSVFPTQYF. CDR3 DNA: TGTGCCAGCACCGAGTGGGGGTCAGTCTTCCCGACCCAGTACTTC.

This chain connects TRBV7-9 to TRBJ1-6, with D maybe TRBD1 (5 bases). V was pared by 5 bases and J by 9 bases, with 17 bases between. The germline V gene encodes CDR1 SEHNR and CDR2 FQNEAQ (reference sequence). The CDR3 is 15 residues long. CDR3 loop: CASSPSGTEVSPLHF. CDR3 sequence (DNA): TGTGCCAGCAGCCCCTCCGGGACGGAAGTTTCACCCCTCCACTTT.

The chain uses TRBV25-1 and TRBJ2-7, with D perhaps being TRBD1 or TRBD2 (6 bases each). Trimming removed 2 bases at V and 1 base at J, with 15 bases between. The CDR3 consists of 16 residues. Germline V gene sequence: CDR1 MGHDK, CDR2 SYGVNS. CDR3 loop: CASSEIGGGRSYEQYF. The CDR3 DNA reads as TGTGCCAGCAGTGAAATTGGAGGGGGGCGGTCCTACGAGCAGTACTTC.

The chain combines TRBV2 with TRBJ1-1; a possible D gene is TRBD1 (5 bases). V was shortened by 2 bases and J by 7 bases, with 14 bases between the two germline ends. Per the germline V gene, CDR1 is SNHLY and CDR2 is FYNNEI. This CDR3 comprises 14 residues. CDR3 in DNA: TGTGCCAGCAGTGAAAATATTCAGGGAGGTGAAGCTTTCTTT. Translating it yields CASSENIQGGEAFF.

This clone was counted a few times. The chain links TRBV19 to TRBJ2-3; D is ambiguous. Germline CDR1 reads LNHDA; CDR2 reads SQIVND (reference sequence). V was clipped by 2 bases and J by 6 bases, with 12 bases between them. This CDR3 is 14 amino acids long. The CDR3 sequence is CASSISPFPDTQYF. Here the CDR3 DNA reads TGTGCCAGTAGTATATCCCCATTCCCGGATACGCAGTATTTT.

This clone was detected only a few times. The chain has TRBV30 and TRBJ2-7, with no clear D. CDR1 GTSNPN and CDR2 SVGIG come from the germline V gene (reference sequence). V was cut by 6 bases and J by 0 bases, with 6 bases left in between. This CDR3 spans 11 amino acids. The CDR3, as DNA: TGTGCCTGCTCCTTCTCCTACGAGCAGTACTTC. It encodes CACSFSYEQYF.

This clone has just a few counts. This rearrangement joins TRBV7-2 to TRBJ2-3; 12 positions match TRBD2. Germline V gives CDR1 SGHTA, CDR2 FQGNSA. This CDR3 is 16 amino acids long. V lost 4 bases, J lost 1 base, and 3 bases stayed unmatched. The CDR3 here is CASSSPSGGGTDTQYF. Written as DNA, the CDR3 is TGTGCCAGCAGCTCACCTAGCGGGGGGGGCACAGATACGCAGTATTTT.

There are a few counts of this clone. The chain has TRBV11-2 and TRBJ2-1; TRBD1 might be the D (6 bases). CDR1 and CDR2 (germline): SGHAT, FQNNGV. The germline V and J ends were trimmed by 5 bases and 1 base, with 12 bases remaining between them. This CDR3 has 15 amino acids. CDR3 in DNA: TGTGCCAGCAGCCAAGTGGGGGCATCCTACAATGAGCAGTTCTTC. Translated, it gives CASSQVGASYNEQFF.

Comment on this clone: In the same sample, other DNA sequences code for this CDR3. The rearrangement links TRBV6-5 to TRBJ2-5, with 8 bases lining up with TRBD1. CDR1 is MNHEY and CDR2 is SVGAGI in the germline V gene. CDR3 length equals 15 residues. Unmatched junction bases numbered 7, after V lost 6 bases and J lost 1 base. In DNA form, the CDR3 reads TGTGCCAGCAGAAGGACAGGGACCCTCCAAGAGACCCAGTACTTC. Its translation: CASRRTGTLQETQYF.

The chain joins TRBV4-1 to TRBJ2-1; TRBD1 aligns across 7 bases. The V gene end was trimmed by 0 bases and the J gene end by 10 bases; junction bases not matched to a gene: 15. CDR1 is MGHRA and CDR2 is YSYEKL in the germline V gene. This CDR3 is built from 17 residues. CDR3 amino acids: CASSQERLNTHRGEQFF. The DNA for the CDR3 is TGCGCCAGCAGCCAAGAGCGACTAAATACTCACAGGGGCGAGCAGTTCTTC.

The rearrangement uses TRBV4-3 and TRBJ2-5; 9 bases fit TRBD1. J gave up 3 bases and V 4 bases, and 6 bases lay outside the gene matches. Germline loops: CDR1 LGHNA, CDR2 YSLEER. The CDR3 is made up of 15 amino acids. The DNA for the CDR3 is TGCGCCAGCAGCCTTGGGACAGGGAGGGAAGAGACCCAGTACTTC. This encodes CASSLGTGREETQYF.

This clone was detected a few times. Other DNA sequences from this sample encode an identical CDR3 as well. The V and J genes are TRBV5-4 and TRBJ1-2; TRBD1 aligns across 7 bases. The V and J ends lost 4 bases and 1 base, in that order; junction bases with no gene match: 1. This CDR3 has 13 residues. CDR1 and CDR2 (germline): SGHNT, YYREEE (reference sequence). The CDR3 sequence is CASSRDSNYGYTF. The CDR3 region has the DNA TGTGCCAGCAGCCGGGACAGTAACTATGGCTACACCTTC.

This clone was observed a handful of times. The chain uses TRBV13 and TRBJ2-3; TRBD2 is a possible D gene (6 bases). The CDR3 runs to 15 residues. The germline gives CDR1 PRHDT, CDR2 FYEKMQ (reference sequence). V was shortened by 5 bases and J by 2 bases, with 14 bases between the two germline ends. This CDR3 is CASSGSGGNTDTQYF. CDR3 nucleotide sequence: TGTGCCAGCAGCGGCTCCGGGGGAAACACAGATACGCAGTATTTT. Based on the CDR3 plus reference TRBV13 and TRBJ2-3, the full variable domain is AAGVIQSPRHLIKEKRETATLKCYPIPRHDTVYWYQQGPGQDPQFLISFYEKMQSDKGSIPDRFSAQQFSDYHSELNMSSLELGDSALYFCASSGSGGNTDTQYFGPGTRLTVL.

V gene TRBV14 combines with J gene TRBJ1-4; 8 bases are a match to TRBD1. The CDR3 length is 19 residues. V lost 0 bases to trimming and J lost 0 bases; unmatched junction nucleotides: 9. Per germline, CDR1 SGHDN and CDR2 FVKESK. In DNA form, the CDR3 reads TGTGCCAGCAGCCAAGATCCAGGGGGCAGTCACACAACTAATGAAAAACTGTTTTTT. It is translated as CASSQDPGGSHTTNEKLFF. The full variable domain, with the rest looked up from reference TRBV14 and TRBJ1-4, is EAGVTQFPSHSVIEKGQTVTLRCDPISGHDNLYWYRRVMGKEIKFLLHFVKESKQDESGMPNNRFLAERTGGTYSTLKVQPAELEDSGVYFCASSQDPGGSHTTNEKLFFGSGTQLSVL.